The sequence of this T cell receptor (beta chain) was determined in a study of shared clonotypes between healthy human individuals. Findings and caveats of the study: The four-donor shared clonotypes exceeded non-shared clonotypes in generation probability, with non-shared ones scoring lower.

The study enrolled healthy HIV-negative adults without recent acute infections or vaccinations as donors. Trimming took 1 base from V and 0 from J, leaving 7 bases between them. The CDR3 is 14 residues long. Germline-derived CDR1 and CDR2 are LGHNA and YNFKEQ. Turning to this clone: Its specificity is not known.

For every subset, genomic DNA was evenly distributed across several immunoSEQ plates. Sequenced by immunoSEQ multiplex PCR; TCRdb stores in-frame clones only, minus some. The data hold roughly 380,000 clones, with about 96% observed a single time. Source material: memory CD8+ T cells sorted from blood. The subset was: CD45RO+ cells pooled with CCR7-negative TemRA cells. The sequence was collected from a man aged 25-40 years in good health. This chain links TRBV4-2 with TRBJ2-7; D unclear. CDR3 coding DNA: TGTGCCAGCAGCCAAGGACGGGCCTCCTACGAGCAGTACTTC. Its translation is CASSQGRASYEQYF.